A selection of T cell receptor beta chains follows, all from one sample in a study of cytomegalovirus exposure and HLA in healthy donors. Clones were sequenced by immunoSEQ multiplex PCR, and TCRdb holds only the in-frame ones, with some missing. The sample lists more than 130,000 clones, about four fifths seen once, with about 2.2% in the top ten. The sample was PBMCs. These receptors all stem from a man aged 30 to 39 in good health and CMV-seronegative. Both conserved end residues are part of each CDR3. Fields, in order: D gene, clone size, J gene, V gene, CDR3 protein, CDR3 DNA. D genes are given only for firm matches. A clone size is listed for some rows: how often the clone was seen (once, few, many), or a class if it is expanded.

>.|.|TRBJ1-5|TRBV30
CAWSSGDGNQPQHF
TGTGCCTGGAGTAGCGGGGATGGCAATCAGCCCCAGCATTTT
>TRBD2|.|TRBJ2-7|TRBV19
CATRREGTYEQYF
TGTGCCACACGTCGGGAGGGAACGTACGAGCAGTACTTC
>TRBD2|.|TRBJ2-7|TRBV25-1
CASSAGGRVNEQYF
TGTGCCAGCAGTGCTGGGGGGAGGGTTAACGAGCAGTACTTC
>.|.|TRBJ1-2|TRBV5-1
CASSLTDRSPADVYTF
TGCGCCAGCAGCTTGACAGACCGAAGCCCTGCCGATGTCTACACCTTC
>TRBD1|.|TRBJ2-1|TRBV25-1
CASSRQGMRQFF
TGTGCCAGCAGCAGACAGGGTATGAGGCAGTTCTTC
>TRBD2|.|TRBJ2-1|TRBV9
CASPPPREGPYNEQFF
TGTGCCAGCCCCCCCCCGCGGGAGGGCCCCTACAATGAGCAGTTCTTC
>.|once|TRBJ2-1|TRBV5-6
CASSLVRGFTRRDANEQFF
TGTGCCAGCAGCTTGGTTCGGGGTTTTACGCGTCGAGACGCCAATGAGCAGTTCTTC
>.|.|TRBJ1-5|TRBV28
CASPWGVGQPQHF
TGTGCCAGCCCCTGGGGGGTTGGTCAGCCCCAGCATTTT
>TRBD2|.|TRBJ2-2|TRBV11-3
CASSPGLAGGPNTGELFF
TGTGCCAGCAGCCCGGGACTAGCGGGAGGGCCGAACACCGGGGAGCTGTTTTTT
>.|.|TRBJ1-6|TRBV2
CASATPYNSPLHF
TGTGCCAGCGCCACACCCTATAATTCACCCCTCCACTTT
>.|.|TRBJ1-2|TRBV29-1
CSVESTVNYGYTF
TGCAGCGTTGAGTCTACGGTGAACTATGGCTACACCTTC
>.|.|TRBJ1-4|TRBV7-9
CASSLGFGATNEKLFF
TGTGCCAGCAGCTTAGGATTCGGGGCAACTAATGAAAAACTGTTTTTT
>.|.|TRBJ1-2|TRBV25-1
CASRSQGGYGYTF
TGTGCCAGCAGATCACAGGGTGGGTATGGCTACACCTTC
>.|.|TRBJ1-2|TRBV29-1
CSVESYGYTF
TGCAGCGTTGAGAGTTATGGCTACACCTTC
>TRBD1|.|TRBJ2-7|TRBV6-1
CASPGQGTHEQYF
TGTGCCAGCCCTGGACAGGGGACCCACGAGCAGTACTTC